The T cell receptor beta chain described here comes from a study of preoperative IRX-2 immunotherapy in early breast cancer. The CDR3 length is 12 residues. Trimming cost V 2 bases and J 4 bases, with 3 bases left between them. The V gene's germline CDR1 is MDHEN and CDR2 SYDVKM. Described treatment: preoperative locoregional IRX-2 cytokine immunotherapy. This phase Ib study tested locoregional IRX-2 cytokine immunotherapy given before surgery. TCRdb keeps only in-frame clones here, not all; method: immunoSEQ multiplex PCR. The repertoire holds about 38,000 clones, around 82% seen once, with around 1.4% in the top ten.

Sequences were derived from lymph node tissue, sampled after IRX-2 immunotherapy. The sequence derives from a human donor with breast cancer. The V call is TRBV28, the J call TRBJ1-3; no firm D call. CDR3 amino acids: CASSLGGNTIYF. The DNA for the CDR3 is TGTGCCAGCAGTTTAGGCGGAAACACCATATATTTT.